The next 29 T cell receptor beta chains were all read from a single sample in a study of control samples from healthy donors and cancer patients. Clones were read by immunoSEQ multiplex PCR, and TCRdb kept only the in-frame ones, dropping some. The top ten clones hold about an eighth of a sample with about 230,000 clones, more than 65% of them seen once. Sequencing used PBMCs. These receptors all come from a woman between 55 and 75 years old with lung cancer.

The J gene is TRBJ2-1, the V gene TRBV3-1 (or the pseudogene TRBV3-2), with D possibly being TRBD2 (5 bases). Germline assignment: CDR1 LGHDT and CDR2 YNNKEL (reference sequence). With 6 bases removed from V and 5 bases from J, the gap between germline ends came to 11 bases. This CDR3 region has 13 residues. For the CDR3, the DNA is TGTGCCAGCAGTTCTGGACTCGACAATGAGCAGTTCTTC. This gives the protein CASSSGLDNEQFF.

This clone has a handful of counts. This rearrangement joins TRBV5-6 to TRBJ2-6; the D is unclear. The length of the CDR3 is 16 residues. Germline CDR1 and CDR2: SGHDT and YYEEEE. The germline V and J ends were trimmed by 0 bases and 0 bases, with 7 bases remaining between them. In DNA, the CDR3 is TGTGCCAGCAGCTTGGGGCGAGGCTCTGGGGCCAACGTCCTGACTTTC. This codes for CASSLGRGSGANVLTF.

In this sample, this clone turned up a few times. The rearrangement links TRBV2 to TRBJ2-1; no reliable D call. Trimming took off 4 bases at V and 3 bases at J, with 7 bases between the two ends. Germline V gene sequence: CDR1 SNHLY, CDR2 FYNNEI. The CDR3 contains 13 residues. In DNA form, the CDR3 reads TGTGCCAGCAGTGCAGAACACTACAATGAGCAGTTCTTC. Translation: CASSAEHYNEQFF.

The rearrangement uses TRBV19 and TRBJ2-7, with D possibly matching TRBD2 (6 bases). Germline-derived CDR1 and CDR2 are LNHDA and SQIVND (reference sequence). CDR3 length equals 13 residues. With 7 bases removed from V and 7 bases from J, the gap between germline ends came to 17 bases. The DNA for the CDR3 is TGTGCCAGTACCCCCTCGTGGGGGGATGAGCAGTACTTC. Encoded protein: CASTPSWGDEQYF.

The chain uses TRBV19 and TRBJ2-2; D is undetermined. The CDR3 is 13 residues long. Per germline, CDR1 LNHDA and CDR2 SQIVND (reference sequence). V dropped 4 bases and J dropped 1 base, with 4 bases sitting between them. The CDR3 is CASSSRNTGELFF. In nucleotides, the CDR3 is TGTGCCAGTAGTAGCAGGAACACCGGGGAGCTGTTTTTT.

The chain links TRBV11-2 to TRBJ2-5; tentatively, D is TRBD1 or TRBD2 (5 bases each). V was pared by 5 bases and J by 4 bases, with 17 bases between. Looked up from germline, CDR1 is SGHAT and CDR2 is FQNNGV. This CDR3 is 15 amino acids long. CDR3 in DNA: TGTGCCAGCAGCGCTTCCGGGACGGAACGAGAGACCCAGTACTTC. Translation gives CASSASGTERETQYF.

The chain carries TRBV19 and TRBJ2-7, with 8 bases that match TRBD1. V was clipped by 1 base and J by 3 bases; unmatched bases: 8. The CDR3 consists of 16 residues. CDR1 is LNHDA and CDR2 is SQIVND in the germline V gene (reference sequence). The CDR3: CASSIGTGFGGYEQYF. In DNA form, the CDR3 reads TGTGCCAGTAGTATAGGGACAGGGTTTGGTGGCTACGAGCAGTACTTC.

The V gene is TRBV5-4, the J gene TRBJ2-7; 11 bases map to TRBD2. With V trimmed by 3 bases and J by 2 bases, 10 bases remained unmatched. Germline V gene lookup returns CDR1 SGHNT and CDR2 YYREEE (reference sequence). This CDR3 spans 17 amino acids. The CDR3 nucleotides read TGTGCCAGCAGCTCGACTAGCGGGAAAATAAGCCCCTACGAGCAGTACTTC. Translation gives CASSSTSGKISPYEQYF.

The V call is TRBV15, the J call TRBJ2-1; D is tentatively TRBD1 or TRBD2 (5 bases each). The CDR3 consists of 16 residues. CDR1 is LNHNV and CDR2 is YYDKDF in the germline V gene (reference sequence). Trimming removed 1 base from V and 1 base from J, with 11 bases in between. The CDR3 nucleotides read TGTGCCACCAGCAGAGTAGAGGGACCATCCTACAATGAGCAGTTCTTC. Amino acids: CATSRVEGPSYNEQFF.

V is TRBV28 and J is TRBJ1-2; D is unresolved. V shed 1 base and J shed 8 bases, with 5 bases lying between them. The CDR3 runs 11 residues. The germline V gene has CDR1 MDHEN and CDR2 SYDVKM. The CDR3 protein is CASSLSWGYTF. CDR3 DNA: TGTGCCAGCAGTTTATCATGGGGCTACACCTTC.

The gene calls are TRBV5-1 and TRBJ1-1; 7 bases align to TRBD1. CDR1 SGHRS and CDR2 YFSETQ come from the germline V gene. The CDR3 has 15 amino acids. V shed 7 bases and J 6 bases; nucleotides not matched to a gene: 15. The CDR3 region has the DNA TGCGCCAGCCTCCCTGGGGCAGGGGGTATAGCTGAAGCTTTCTTT. Translation gives CASLPGAGGIAEAFF.

The chain recombines TRBV4-2 with TRBJ1-4, with a tentative D call TRBD1 (5 bases). Trimming took 3 bases from V and 8 from J, leaving 10 bases between them. The CDR3 spans 13 residues. Germline CDR1 is LGHNA and CDR2 is YNFKEQ. CDR3 DNA: TGTGCCAGCAGCCAGGCCTCAGGGGAAAAACTGTTTTTT. Protein product: CASSQASGEKLFF.

The chain employs TRBV11-2 and TRBJ2-1; D unresolved. The CDR3 covers 15 residues. CDR1 is SGHAT and CDR2 is FQNNGV in the germline V gene. Trimming removed 3 bases at V and 2 bases at J, with 11 bases between. In nucleotides, the CDR3 is TGTGCCAGCAGCTTCCGGCTGAGCCCCTACAATGAGCAGTTCTTC. Translation gives CASSFRLSPYNEQFF.

This chain joins TRBV5-6 and TRBJ2-3, with D perhaps TRBD2 (7 bases). CDR1 and CDR2 (germline): SGHDT, YYEEEE. The CDR3 is 14 residues long. Between the trimmed V and J ends, which lost 4 bases and 8 bases, there was a span of 17 bases. The CDR3 bases are TGTGCCAGCAGCCGGACTAGGGGGGTAGGTACGCAGTATTTT. Its protein product is CASSRTRGVGTQYF.

The chain is built from TRBV10-2 and TRBJ1-2; D possibly corresponds to TRBD1 (6 bases). The length of the CDR3 is 13 residues. Germline V gives CDR1 WSHSY, CDR2 SAAADI. Between the trimmed V and J ends, which lost 5 bases and 7 bases, there was a span of 14 bases. CDR3 coding DNA: TGCGCCAGCAGTCCAACGGGGGCCTCTGGCTACACCTTC. Its translation is CASSPTGASGYTF.

The chain recombines TRBV5-1 with TRBJ1-5; 9 bases are shared with TRBD1. Germline V gene sequence: CDR1 SGHRS, CDR2 YFSETQ. CDR3 length equals 15 residues. V was clipped by 6 bases and J by 7 bases; unmatched bases: 11. CDR3 nucleotides: TGCGCCAGCACAGACCCTAACAGGGGGCAACAGCCCCAGCATTTT. Translated, it gives CASTDPNRGQQPQHF.

In its sample, this clone was seen once. The chain has TRBV11-2 and TRBJ2-7; perhaps TRBD1 as D (5 bases). V lost 5 bases and J lost 0, with 11 bases in between. The CDR3 is 14 residues long. Looked up from germline, CDR1 is SGHAT and CDR2 is FQNNGV. The CDR3 sequence is CASSLRASSYEQYF. CDR3 nucleotides: TGTGCCAGCAGCCTCAGGGCGAGCTCCTACGAGCAGTACTTC.

A few counts support this clone. The chain joins TRBV27 to TRBJ1-2, with D possibly matching TRBD1 (6 bases). The CDR3 sequence is 12 residues long. CDR1 MNHEY and CDR2 SMNVEV come from the germline V gene (reference sequence). V was cut by 5 bases and J by 8 bases, with 12 bases left in between. The CDR3 region is CASSPTGRGYTF. CDR3 in DNA: TGTGCCAGCAGTCCCACAGGGAGGGGCTACACCTTC.

This rearrangement joins TRBV5-1 to TRBJ2-3; TRBD2 might be the D (5 bases). This CDR3 has 14 residues. Germline V gene lookup returns CDR1 SGHRS and CDR2 YFSETQ. V lost 1 base and J lost 2, with 8 bases in between. CDR3 sequence reads: CASSLSGNTDTQYF. CDR3 DNA: TGCGCCAGCAGCTTGAGCGGCAACACAGATACGCAGTATTTT.

About this clone itself: This sample also contains other DNA sequences that code for the same CDR3. This chain links TRBV24-1 with TRBJ2-1; 9 bases fit TRBD2. Germline V lookup: CDR1 KGHDR, CDR2 SFDVKD. The CDR3 is 13 amino acids. Trimming took 5 bases from V and 6 from J; bases not matched to a gene: 1. In nucleotides, the CDR3 is TGTGCCACCAGTGCTAGCGGGGTCAATGAGCAGTTCTTC. This encodes CATSASGVNEQFF.

J is TRBJ1-3 and V is TRBV28; TRBD1 matches at 9 bases. Per the germline V gene, CDR1 is MDHEN and CDR2 is SYDVKM. The J segment lost 4 bases and the V segment lost 5 bases, leaving 3 bases of the junction unmatched. The CDR3 spans 14 residues. The CDR3 spells CASSTGGEGNTIYF. The CDR3 coding sequence is TGTGCCAGCAGTACAGGGGGCGAGGGAAACACCATATATTTT. Based on the CDR3 plus reference TRBV28 and TRBJ1-3, the full variable domain is DVKVTQSSRYLVKRTGEKVFLECVQDMDHENMFWYRQDPGLGLRLIYFSYDVKMKEKGDIPEGYSVSREKKERFSLILESASTNQTSMYLCASSTGGEGNTIYFGEGSWLTVV.

This clone has a handful of counts. This sample also contains other DNA sequences that code for the same CDR3. This chain uses TRBV7-9 with TRBJ2-2; 10 bases fit TRBD1. This CDR3 has 14 residues. V trimming: 4 bases; J trimming: 4 bases; junction bases outside the gene matches: 0. Germline CDR1 SEHNR, CDR2 FQNEAQ (reference sequence). The CDR3 sequence: CASSWTGGTGELFF. CDR3 sequence (DNA): TGTGCCAGCAGCTGGACAGGGGGCACCGGGGAGCTGTTTTTT.

This chain uses TRBV5-6 with TRBJ1-1; a possible D gene is TRBD1 (5 bases). The germline CDR1 and CDR2 sequences are SGHDT and YYEEEE. The CDR3 has 15 residues. Trimming pared 2 bases from V and 1 base from J, leaving 12 bases between. CDR3 protein: CASSLPGTANTEAFF. The CDR3 coding sequence is TGTGCCAGCAGCTTACCCGGGACGGCGAACACTGAAGCTTTCTTT.

V gene TRBV18 combines with J gene TRBJ2-5; D remains ambiguous. The CDR3 totals 13 residues. The V gene lost 6 bases and the J gene lost 3 bases, with 11 bases spanning the gap. Germline lookup yields CDR1 KGHSH and CDR2 LQKENI. CDR3 bases: TGTGCCAGCTCCCAGAACGAGGAAGAGACCCAGTACTTC. Translation: CASSQNEEETQYF.

V usage is TRBV5-6 and J usage is TRBJ1-3; unclear D gene. Germline V gene data show CDR1 as SGHDT and CDR2 as YYEEEE. Trimming left V 0 bases short and J 2 bases short, with 9 bases between. The CDR3 spans 15 residues. The CDR3 region is CASSLALVPGNTIYF. The DNA for the CDR3 is TGTGCCAGCAGCTTGGCCTTGGTCCCTGGAAACACCATATATTTT.

This rearrangement joins TRBV4-1 to TRBJ1-2; a weak D match, TRBD1 (5 bases). This CDR3 is 16 amino acids long. The V gene's germline CDR1 is MGHRA and CDR2 YSYEKL. The V gene lost 2 bases and the J gene lost 8 bases, with 21 bases spanning the gap. The CDR3 nucleotides are TGCGCCAGCAGCCAAACGTTGACAGAGCCCTTGAACGGCTACACCTTC. Encoded protein: CASSQTLTEPLNGYTF.

The chain links TRBV11-2 to TRBJ1-4, with TRBD1 identical over 7 bases. The germline V gene encodes CDR1 SGHAT and CDR2 FQNNGV. CDR3 size: 14 residues. Losses at the gene ends were 5 bases for V and 4 bases for J; bases not matched to a gene: 4. CDR3 protein: CASSPTGINEKLFF. The CDR3, as DNA: TGTGCCAGCAGCCCGACAGGGATTAATGAAAAACTGTTTTTT.

The chain has TRBV19 and TRBJ2-5; a possible D gene is TRBD1 (6 bases). Trimming pared 5 bases from V and 3 bases from J, leaving 10 bases between. Germline V gene sequence: CDR1 LNHDA, CDR2 SQIVND (reference sequence). CDR3 length: 13 amino acids. CDR3 DNA: TGTGCCAGTAGTGGGACAATAGAAGAGACCCAGTACTTC. This gives the protein CASSGTIEETQYF.

V gene TRBV11-2 combines with J gene TRBJ2-2, with D possibly TRBD1 on 6 matching bases. CDR1 and CDR2 from the germline V gene are SGHAT and FQNNGV. The CDR3 loop spans 17 amino acids. V was pared by 3 bases and J by 4 bases, with 18 bases between. This CDR3 reads CASSLARAGAVTGELFF. For the CDR3, the DNA is TGTGCCAGCAGCTTGGCCCGAGCAGGGGCGGTCACCGGGGAGCTGTTTTTT.